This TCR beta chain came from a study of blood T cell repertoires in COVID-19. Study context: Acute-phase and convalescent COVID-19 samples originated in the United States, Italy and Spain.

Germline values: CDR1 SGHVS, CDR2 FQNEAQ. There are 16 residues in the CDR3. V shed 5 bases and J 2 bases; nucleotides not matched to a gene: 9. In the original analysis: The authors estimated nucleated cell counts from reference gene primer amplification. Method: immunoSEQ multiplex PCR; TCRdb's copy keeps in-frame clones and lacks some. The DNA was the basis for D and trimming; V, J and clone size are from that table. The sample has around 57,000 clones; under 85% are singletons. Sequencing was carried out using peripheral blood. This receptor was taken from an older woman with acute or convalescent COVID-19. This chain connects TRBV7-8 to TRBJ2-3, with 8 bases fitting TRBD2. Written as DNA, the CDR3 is TGTGCCAGCAGCCTAGGAGCGGGGGCCAACACAGATACGCAGTATTTT. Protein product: CASSLGAGANTDTQYF. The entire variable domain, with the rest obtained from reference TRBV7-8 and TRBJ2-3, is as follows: GAGVSQSPRYKVAKRGQDVALRCDPISGHVSLFWYQQALGQGPEFLTYFQNEAQLDKSGLPSDRFFAERPEGSVSTLKIQRTQQEDSAVYLCASSLGAGANTDTQYFGPGTRLTVL.